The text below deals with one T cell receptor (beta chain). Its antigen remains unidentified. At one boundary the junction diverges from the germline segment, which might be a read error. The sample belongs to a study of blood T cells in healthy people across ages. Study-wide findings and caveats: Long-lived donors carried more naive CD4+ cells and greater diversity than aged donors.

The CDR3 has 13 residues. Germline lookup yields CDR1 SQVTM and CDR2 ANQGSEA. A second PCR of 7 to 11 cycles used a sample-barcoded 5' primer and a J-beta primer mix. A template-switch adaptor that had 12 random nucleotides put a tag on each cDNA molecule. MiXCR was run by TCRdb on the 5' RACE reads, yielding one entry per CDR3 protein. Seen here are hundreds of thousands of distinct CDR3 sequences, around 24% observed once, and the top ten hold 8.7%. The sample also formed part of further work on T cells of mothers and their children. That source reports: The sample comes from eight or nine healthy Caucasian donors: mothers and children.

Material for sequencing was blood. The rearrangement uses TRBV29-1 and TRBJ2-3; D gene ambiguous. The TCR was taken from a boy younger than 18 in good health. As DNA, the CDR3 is TGCAGCGTTGATGGAGCTGGCACAGATACGCGGTATTTT. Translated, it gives CSVDGAGTDTRYF.